This TCR beta chain is drawn from a study of blood T cell repertoires in COVID-19. This clone has a handful of counts. In the original workflow: Nucleated cell number was recorded as an estimate derived from reference gene primer amplification. Assay used: immunoSEQ multiplex PCR; TCRdb lists only in-frame clones, some missing. V, J and clone size are those of that table, while D and trimming were read from the DNA. The table shows 200,000 to 250,000 clones, with around 84% occurring only once. Source material: peripheral blood. The receptor's source is a woman of 80 years or more with active or convalescent COVID-19.

CDR3 coding DNA: TGTGCCAGCAGCCCGACAGGGCCAAATGAAAAACTGTTTTTT. Translating it yields CASSPTGPNEKLFF. The genes are TRBV5-6 and TRBJ1-4; 7 bases are a match to TRBD1. CDR1 is SGHDT, CDR2 YYEEEE, per germline. The CDR3 spans 14 residues. The trim removed 4 bases at V and 5 bases at J, leaving 5 bases unmatched. Full variable domain (outside the CDR3, taken from reference TRBV5-6 and TRBJ1-4): DAGVTQSPTHLIKTRGQQVTLRCSPKSGHDTVSWYQQALGQGPQFIFQYYEEEERQRGNFPDRFSGHQFPNYSSELNVNALLLGDSALYLCASSPTGPNEKLFFGSGTQLSVL.